The present TCR beta chain was sequenced within a study of blood T cell repertoires in COVID-19. At the level of the study: Italy, Spain and the United States were the sources of the convalescent and acute COVID-19 samples. From T cells, B-cell-depleted T cells, or PBMCs came the material, which was cDNA or gDNA.

In the original analysis: Reference gene primer amplification gave estimated nucleated cell counts. The method was immunoSEQ multiplex PCR; TCRdb's version includes in-frame clones alone and lacks a portion of them. The V and J calls and clone size are taken from that table; D and trimming were inferred from the DNA. The sample includes under 300,000 clones, about nine tenths of them seen just once. The receptor was isolated from a young woman with COVID-19, enrolled during active disease. Sequenced: peripheral blood.

This chain's CDR3 is CASGRSGNTIYF. The CDR3 region has the DNA TGTGCCAGCGGGCGCTCTGGAAACACCATATATTTT. The chain links TRBV6-5 to TRBJ1-3; D is unclear. The germline gives CDR1 MNHEY, CDR2 SVGAGI. This CDR3 has 12 amino acids. V was trimmed by 8 bases and J by 0 bases, leaving 5 bases between them.